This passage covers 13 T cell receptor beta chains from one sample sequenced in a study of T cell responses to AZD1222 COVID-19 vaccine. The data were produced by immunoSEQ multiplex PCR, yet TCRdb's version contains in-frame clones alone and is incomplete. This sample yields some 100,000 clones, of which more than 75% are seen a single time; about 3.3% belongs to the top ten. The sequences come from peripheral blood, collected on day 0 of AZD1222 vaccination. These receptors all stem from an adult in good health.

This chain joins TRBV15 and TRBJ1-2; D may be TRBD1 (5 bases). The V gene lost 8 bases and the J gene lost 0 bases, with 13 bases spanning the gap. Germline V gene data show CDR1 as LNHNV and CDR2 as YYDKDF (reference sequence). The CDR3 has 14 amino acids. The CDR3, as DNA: TGTGCCACCTCAGCACGACAGACTAACTATGGCTACACCTTC. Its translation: CATSARQTNYGYTF.

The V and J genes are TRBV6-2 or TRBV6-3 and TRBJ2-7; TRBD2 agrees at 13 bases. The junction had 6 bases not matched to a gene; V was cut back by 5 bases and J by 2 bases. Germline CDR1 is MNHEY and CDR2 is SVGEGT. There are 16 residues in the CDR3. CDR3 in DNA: TGTGCCAGCAGTGATGGGGGGACTAGCGGGACCTACGAGCAGTACTTC. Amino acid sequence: CASSDGGTSGTYEQYF.

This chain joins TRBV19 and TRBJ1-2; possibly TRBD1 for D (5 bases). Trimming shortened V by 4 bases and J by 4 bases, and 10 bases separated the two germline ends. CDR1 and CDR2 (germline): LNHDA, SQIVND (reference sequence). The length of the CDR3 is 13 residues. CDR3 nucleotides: TGTGCCAGTAGTACAGGGTCGGGCTATGGCTACACCTTC. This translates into CASSTGSGYGYTF.

In nucleotides, the CDR3 is TGTGCCAGTAGTACCGCGGACAGGGCAGAGACCCAGTACTTC. This sequence encodes CASSTADRAETQYF. The genes are TRBV19 and TRBJ2-5, with TRBD1 identical over 8 bases. Germline loops: CDR1 LNHDA, CDR2 SQIVND (reference sequence). This CDR3 has 14 amino acids. V was clipped by 4 bases and J by 4 bases; unmatched bases: 5. The full variable domain, completed using reference TRBV19 and TRBJ2-5, is DGGITQSPKYLFRKEGQNVTLSCEQNLNHDAMYWYRQDPGQGLRLIYYSQIVNDFQKGDIAEGYSVSREKKESFPLTVTSAQKNPTAFYLCASSTADRAETQYFGPGTRLLVL.

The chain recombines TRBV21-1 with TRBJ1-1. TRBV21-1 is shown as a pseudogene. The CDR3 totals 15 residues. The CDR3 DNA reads TGTGCCAGCAGCACGGGGCCCCGGCGGTACACTGAAGCTTTCTTT. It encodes CASSTGPRRYTEAFF.

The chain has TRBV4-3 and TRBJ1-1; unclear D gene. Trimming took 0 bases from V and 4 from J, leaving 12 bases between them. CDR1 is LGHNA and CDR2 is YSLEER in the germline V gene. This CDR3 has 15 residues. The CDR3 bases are TGCGCCAGCAGCCAAGAAAATCGGGTGGGCACTGAAGCTTTCTTT. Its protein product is CASSQENRVGTEAFF.

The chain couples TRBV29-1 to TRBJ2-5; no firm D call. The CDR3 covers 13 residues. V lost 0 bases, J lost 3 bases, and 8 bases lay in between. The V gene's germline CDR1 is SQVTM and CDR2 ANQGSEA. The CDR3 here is CSVEEVAKETQYF. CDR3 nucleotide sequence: TGCAGCGTTGAAGAAGTTGCAAAAGAGACCCAGTACTTC.

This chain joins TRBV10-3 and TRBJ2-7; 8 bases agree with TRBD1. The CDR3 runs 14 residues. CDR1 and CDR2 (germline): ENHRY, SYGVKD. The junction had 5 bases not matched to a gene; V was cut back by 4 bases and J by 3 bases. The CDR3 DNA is TGTGCCATCAGTGCTACCGGGACAGGCTACGAGCAGTACTTC. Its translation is CAISATGTGYEQYF.

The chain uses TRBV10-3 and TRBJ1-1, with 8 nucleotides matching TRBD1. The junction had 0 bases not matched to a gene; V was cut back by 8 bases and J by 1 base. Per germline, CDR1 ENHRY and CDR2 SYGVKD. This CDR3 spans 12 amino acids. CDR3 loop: CAIGTGNTEAFF. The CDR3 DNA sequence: TGTGCCATCGGGACAGGGAACACTGAAGCTTTCTTT.

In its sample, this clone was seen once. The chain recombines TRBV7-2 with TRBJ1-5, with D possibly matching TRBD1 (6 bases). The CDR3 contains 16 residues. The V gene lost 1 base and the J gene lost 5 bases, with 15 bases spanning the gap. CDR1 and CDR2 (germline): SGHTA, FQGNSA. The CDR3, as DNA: TGTGCCAGCAGCTTAGGAAAGGGAGGGGGGGATCAGCCCCAGCATTTT. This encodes CASSLGKGGGDQPQHF.

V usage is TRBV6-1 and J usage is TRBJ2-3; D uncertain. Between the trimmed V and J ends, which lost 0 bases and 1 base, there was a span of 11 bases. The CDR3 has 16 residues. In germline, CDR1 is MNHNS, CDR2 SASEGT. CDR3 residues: CASSEAVNWGTDTQYF. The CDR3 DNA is TGTGCCAGCAGTGAAGCCGTGAACTGGGGCACAGATACGCAGTATTTT.

The CDR3 DNA follows: TGTGCCAGCAGCTCCCTCGACCAAGTCTCTGGAAACACCATATATTTT. Translation gives CASSSLDQVSGNTIYF. V is TRBV7-9 and J is TRBJ1-3; D is uncertain. This CDR3 is 16 amino acids long. CDR1 is SEHNR and CDR2 is FQNEAQ in the germline V gene (reference sequence). Trimming pared 4 bases from V and 0 bases from J, leaving 13 bases between.

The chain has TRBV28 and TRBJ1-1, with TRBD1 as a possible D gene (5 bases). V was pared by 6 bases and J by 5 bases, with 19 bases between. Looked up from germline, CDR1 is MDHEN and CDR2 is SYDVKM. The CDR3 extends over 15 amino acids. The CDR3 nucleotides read TGTGCCAGCAGGCGGCCCGGGACGGGGAAGACTGAAGCTTTCTTT. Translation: CASRRPGTGKTEAFF.